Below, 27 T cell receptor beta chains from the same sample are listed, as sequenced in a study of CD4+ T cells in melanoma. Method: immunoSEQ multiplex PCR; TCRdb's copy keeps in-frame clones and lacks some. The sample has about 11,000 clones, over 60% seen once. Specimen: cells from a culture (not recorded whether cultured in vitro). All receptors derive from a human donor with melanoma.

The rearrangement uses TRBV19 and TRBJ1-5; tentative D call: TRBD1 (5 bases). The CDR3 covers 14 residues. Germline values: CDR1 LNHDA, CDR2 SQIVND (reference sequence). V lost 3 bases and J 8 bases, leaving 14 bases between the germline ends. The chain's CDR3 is CASSIKAGFEPQHF. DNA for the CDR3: TGTGCCAGTAGTATTAAGGCAGGGTTCGAGCCCCAGCATTTT.

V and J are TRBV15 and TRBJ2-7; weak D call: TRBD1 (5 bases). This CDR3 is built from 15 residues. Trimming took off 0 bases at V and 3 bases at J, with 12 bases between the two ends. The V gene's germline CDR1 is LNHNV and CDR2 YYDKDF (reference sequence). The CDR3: CATSRDRQGIYEQYF. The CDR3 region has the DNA TGTGCCACCAGCAGAGATCGCCAGGGAATCTACGAGCAGTACTTC.

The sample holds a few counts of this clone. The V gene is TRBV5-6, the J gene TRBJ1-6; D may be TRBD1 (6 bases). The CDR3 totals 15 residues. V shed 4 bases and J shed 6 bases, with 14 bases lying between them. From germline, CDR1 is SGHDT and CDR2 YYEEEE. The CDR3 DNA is TGTGCCAGCAGCGCGACAGGCGGGCCTAATTCACCCCTCCACTTT. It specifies CASSATGGPNSPLHF.

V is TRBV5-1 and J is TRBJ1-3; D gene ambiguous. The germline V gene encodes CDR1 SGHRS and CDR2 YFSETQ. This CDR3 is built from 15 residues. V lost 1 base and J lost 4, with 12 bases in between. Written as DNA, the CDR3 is TGCGCCAGCAGCTTGTCTCCTCTGGGAGGAAACACCATATATTTT. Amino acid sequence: CASSLSPLGGNTIYF.

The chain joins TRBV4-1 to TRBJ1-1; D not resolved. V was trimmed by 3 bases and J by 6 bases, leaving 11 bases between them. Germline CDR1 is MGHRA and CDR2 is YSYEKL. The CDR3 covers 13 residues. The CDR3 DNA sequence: TGCGCCAGCAGCCACCTAGTAAGACCTGAAGCTTTCTTT. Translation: CASSHLVRPEAFF.

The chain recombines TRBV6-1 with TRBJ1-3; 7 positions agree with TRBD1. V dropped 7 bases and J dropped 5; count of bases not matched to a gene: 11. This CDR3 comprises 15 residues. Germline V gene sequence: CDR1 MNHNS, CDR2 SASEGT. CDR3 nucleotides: TGTGCCAGCAATGACAGCGGGACAGCAAGAAACACCATATATTTT. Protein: CASNDSGTARNTIYF.

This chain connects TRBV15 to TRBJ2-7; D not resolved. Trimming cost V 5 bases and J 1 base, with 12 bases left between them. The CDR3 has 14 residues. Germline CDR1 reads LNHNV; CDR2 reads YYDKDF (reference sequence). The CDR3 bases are TGTGCCACCAGCCCGCGGAAACAGTCCTACGAGCAGTACTTC. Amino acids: CATSPRKQSYEQYF.

The CDR3 loop reads CATSRGSGAQNQPQHF. DNA of the CDR3: TGTGCCACCAGCAGAGGATCAGGGGCCCAGAATCAGCCCCAGCATTTT. This chain uses TRBV15 with TRBJ1-5; weak D call: TRBD1 (6 bases). The CDR3 covers 16 residues. CDR1 LNHNV and CDR2 YYDKDF come from the germline V gene (reference sequence). V lost 1 base to trimming and J lost 4 bases, with 14 bases between them.

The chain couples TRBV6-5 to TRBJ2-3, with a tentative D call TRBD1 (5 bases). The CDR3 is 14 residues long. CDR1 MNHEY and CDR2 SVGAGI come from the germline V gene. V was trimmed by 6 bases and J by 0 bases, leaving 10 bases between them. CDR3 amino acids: CASRRQLSTDTQYF. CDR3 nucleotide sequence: TGTGCCAGCAGACGACAGCTAAGCACAGATACGCAGTATTTT.

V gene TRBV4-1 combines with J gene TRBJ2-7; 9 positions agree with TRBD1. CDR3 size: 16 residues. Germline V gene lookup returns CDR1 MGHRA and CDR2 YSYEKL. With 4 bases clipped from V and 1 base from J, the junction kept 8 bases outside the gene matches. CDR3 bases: TGCGCCAGCAGCCTCCCTCGGACAGGGGAGTCCTACGAGCAGTACTTC. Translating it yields CASSLPRTGESYEQYF.

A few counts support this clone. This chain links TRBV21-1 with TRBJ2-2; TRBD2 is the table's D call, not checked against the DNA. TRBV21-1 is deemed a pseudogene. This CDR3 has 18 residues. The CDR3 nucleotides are TGTGCCAGCAGCAAAAGGGTTGGGACTCCGACCCTCACCGGGGAGCTGTTTTTT. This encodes CASSKRVGTPTLTGELFF.

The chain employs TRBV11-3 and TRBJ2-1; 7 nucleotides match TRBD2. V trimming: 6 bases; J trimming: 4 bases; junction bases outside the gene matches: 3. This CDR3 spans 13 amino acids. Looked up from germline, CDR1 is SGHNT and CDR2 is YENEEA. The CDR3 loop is CASSRDYYNEQFF. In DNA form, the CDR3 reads TGTGCCAGCAGTCGGGACTATTACAATGAGCAGTTCTTC.

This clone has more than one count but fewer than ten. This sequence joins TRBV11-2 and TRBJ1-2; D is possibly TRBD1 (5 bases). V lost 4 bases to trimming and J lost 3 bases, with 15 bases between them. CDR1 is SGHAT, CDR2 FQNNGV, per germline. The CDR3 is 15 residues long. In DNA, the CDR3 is TGTGCCAGCAGCTCATACAGGTCCCGAGACTATGGCTACACCTTC. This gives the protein CASSSYRSRDYGYTF.

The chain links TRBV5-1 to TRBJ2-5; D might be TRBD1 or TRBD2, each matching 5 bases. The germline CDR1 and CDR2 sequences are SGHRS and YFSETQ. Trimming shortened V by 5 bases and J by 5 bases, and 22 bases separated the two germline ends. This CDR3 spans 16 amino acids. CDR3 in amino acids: CASRANLREIRETQYF. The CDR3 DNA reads TGCGCCAGCAGAGCTAACCTCAGGGAGATCCGGGAGACCCAGTACTTC.

CDR3 sequence: CASSLTSSLDLQFF. CDR3 sequence (DNA): TGTGCCAGCAGCTTGACTAGTAGCTTAGATCTTCAGTTCTTC. This chain links TRBV11-2 with TRBJ2-1; a weak D match, TRBD2 (6 bases). Germline CDR1 and CDR2: SGHAT and FQNNGV. The length of the CDR3 is 14 residues. Deletions cut 3 bases from V and 13 bases from J, with 19 bases between.

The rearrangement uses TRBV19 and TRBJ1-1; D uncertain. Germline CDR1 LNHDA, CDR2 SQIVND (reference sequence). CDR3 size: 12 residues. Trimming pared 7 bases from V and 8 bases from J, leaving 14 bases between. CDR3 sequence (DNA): TGTGCCAGTACCCATTACGGGCTCGAAGCTTTCTTT. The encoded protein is CASTHYGLEAFF.

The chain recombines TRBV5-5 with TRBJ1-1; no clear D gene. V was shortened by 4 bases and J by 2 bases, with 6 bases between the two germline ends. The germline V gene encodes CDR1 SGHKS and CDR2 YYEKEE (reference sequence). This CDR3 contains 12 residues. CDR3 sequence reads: CASSGLNTEAFF. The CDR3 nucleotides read TGTGCCAGCAGCGGATTAAACACTGAAGCTTTCTTT.

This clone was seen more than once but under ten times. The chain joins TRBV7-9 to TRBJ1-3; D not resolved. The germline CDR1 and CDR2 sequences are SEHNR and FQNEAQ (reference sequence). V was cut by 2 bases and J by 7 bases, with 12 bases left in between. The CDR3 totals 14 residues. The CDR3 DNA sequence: TGTGCCAGCAGCTTATCAGGTATCCGGAACACCATATATTTT. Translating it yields CASSLSGIRNTIYF.

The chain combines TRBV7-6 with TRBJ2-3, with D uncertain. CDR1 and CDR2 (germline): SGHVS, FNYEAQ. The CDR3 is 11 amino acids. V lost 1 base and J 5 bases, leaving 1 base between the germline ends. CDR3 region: CASSLVDTQYF. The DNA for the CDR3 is TGTGCCAGCAGCTTAGTAGATACGCAGTATTTT. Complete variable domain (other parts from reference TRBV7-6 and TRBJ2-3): GAGVSQSPRYKVTKRGQDVALRCDPISGHVSLYWYRQALGQGPEFLTYFNYEAQQDKSGLPNDRFSAERPEGSISTLTIQRTEQRDSAMYRCASSLVDTQYFGPGTRLTVL.

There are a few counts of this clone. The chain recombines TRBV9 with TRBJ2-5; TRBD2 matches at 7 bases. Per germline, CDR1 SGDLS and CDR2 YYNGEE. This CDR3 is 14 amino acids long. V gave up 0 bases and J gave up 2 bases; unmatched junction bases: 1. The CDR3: CASSVGGGQETQYF. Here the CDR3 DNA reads TGTGCCAGCAGCGTAGGGGGGGGGCAAGAGACCCAGTACTTC.

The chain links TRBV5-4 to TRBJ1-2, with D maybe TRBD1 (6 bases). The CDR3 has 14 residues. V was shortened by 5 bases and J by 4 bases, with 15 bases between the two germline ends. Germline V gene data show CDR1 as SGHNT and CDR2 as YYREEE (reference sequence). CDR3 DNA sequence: TGTGCCAGCAGACGTTCGACAGGCCCCTATGGCTACACCTTC. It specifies CASRRSTGPYGYTF. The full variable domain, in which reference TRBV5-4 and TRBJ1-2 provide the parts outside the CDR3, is ETGVTQSPTHLIKTRGQQVTLRCSSQSGHNTVSWYQQALGQGPQFIFQYYREEENGRGNFPPRFSGLQFPNYSSELNVNALELDDSALYLCASRRSTGPYGYTFGSGTRLTVV.

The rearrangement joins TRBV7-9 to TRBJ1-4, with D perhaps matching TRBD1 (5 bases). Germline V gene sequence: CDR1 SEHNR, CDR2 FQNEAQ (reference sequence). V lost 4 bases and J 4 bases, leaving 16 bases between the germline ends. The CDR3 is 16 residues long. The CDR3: CASSSSAGRSNEKLFF. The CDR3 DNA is TGTGCCAGCAGCTCCTCGGCGGGGCGAAGTAATGAAAAACTGTTTTTT.

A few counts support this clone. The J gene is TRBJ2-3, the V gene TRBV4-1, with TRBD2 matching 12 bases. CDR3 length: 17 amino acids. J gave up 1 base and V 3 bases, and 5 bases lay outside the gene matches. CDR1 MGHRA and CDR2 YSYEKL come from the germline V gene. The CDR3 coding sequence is TGCGCCAGCAGCCACGAGTGGACTAGCGGGGGCACAGATACGCAGTATTTT. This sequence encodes CASSHEWTSGGTDTQYF.

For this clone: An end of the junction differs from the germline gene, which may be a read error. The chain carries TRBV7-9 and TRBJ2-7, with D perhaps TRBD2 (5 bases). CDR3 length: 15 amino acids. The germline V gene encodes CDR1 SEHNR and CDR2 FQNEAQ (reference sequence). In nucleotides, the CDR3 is TGTGCCAGCAGCTATCACAGCAGATGGGAGTACGTGCAGTACTTC. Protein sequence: CASSYHSRWEYVQYF. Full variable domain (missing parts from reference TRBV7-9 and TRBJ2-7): DTGVSQNPRHKITKRGQNVTFRCDPISEHNRLYWYRQTLGQGPEFLTYFQNEAQLEKSRLLSDRFSAERPKGSFSTLEIQRTEQGDSAMYLCASSYHSRWEYVQYFGPGTRLTVT.

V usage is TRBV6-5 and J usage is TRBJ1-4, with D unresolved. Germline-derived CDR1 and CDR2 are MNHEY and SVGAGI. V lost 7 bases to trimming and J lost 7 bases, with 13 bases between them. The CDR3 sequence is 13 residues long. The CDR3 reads CASKAQSGEKLFF. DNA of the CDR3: TGTGCCAGCAAGGCCCAGTCGGGTGAAAAACTGTTTTTT.

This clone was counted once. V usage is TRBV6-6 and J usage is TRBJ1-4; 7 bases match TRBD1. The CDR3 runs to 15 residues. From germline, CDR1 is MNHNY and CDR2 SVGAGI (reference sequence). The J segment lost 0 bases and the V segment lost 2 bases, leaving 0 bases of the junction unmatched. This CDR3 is CASSYGTATNEKLFF. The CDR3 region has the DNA TGTGCCAGCAGTTACGGGACAGCAACTAATGAAAAACTGTTTTTT.

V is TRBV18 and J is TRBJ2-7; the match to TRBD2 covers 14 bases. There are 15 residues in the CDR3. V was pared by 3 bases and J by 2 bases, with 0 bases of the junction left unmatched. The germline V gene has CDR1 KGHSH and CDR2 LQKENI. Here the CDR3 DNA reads TGTGCCAGCTCACCGACTAGCGGGGGGGCCTACGAGCAGTACTTC. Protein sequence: CASSPTSGGAYEQYF.